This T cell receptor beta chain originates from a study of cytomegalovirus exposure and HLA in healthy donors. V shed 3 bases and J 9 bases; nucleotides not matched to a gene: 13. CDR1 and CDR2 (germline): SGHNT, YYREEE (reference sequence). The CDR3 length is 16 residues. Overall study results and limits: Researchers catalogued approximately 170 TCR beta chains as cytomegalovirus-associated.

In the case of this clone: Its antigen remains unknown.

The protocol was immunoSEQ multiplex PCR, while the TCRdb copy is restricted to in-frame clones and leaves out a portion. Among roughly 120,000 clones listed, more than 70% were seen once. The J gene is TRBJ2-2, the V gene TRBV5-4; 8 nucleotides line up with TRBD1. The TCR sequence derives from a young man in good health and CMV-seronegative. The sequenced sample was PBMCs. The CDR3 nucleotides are TGTGCCAGCAGCTCGCGGGTACAGGGGGGAGTCTGGGAGCTGTTTTTT. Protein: CASSSRVQGGVWELFF.